Listed below are T cell receptor beta chains from one sample, sequenced in a study of blood T cell repertoires in COVID-19. The protocol was immunoSEQ multiplex PCR, while the TCRdb copy is restricted to in-frame clones and leaves out a portion. Of approximately 69,000 clones listed, 70% to 90% were seen once; the top ten hold more than 10%. Sequencing was done on a sample of peripheral blood. These receptors originate from a human donor in a cohort sampled during active COVID-19. CDR3s include the opening cysteine and the closing phenylalanine or tryptophan. The D gene is left open where the match is weak. Some rows have no size entry. The others give once, few or many, or a class for an expanded clone.

J gene | clone size | D gene | V gene | CDR3 DNA | CDR3 protein
TRBJ2-5 | once | TRBD1 | TRBV11-2 | TGTGCCAGCAGCCAGCAGACAGGGTCAGAGACCCAGTACTTC | CASSQQTGSETQYF
TRBJ2-2 | . | TRBD2 | TRBV6-2/TRBV6-3 | TGTGCCAGCAGCGAACGGCGGGGGGGCGGAACCGGGGAGCTGTTTTTT | CASSERRGGGTGELFF
TRBJ1-1 | . | . | TRBV12-3/TRBV12-4 | TGTGCCAGCAGTTTCAGAGTCGTGACTGGAGCTTTCTTT | CASSFRVVTGAFF
TRBJ2-2 | few | TRBD1 | TRBV7-2 | TGTGCCAGCAGCCAGGGGGTTCAGGGCAGGGAGCTGTTTTTT | CASSQGVQGRELFF
TRBJ2-3 | once | TRBD2 | TRBV27 | TGTGCCAGCAAACCACTAGCGGGGGCGACAGATACGCAGTATTTT | CASKPLAGATDTQYF
TRBJ1-2 | . | TRBD1 | TRBV5-4 | TGTGCCAGCAGCGGGGGCACAGGGGGTGTCGGCTACACCTTC | CASSGGTGGVGYTF
TRBJ2-2 | . | . | TRBV10-2 | TGCGCCAGCAAGACAGGAACGACCGGGGAGCTGTTTTTT | CASKTGTTGELFF
TRBJ1-5 | few | . | TRBV3-1/TRBV3-2 | TGTGCCAGCAGCCAATCCGACAGGCATCAGCCCCAGCATTTT | CASSQSDRHQPQHF
TRBJ1-1 | . | . | TRBV6-2/TRBV6-3 | TGTGCCAGCAGTTACCCATTCGCACGAGCAGCTTTCTTT | CASSYPFARAAFF
TRBJ1-4 | . | . | TRBV3-1/TRBV3-2 | TGTGCCAGCAGCCAAGTAGTACGGCGAGGTGAAAAACTGTTTTTT | CASSQVVRRGEKLFF
TRBJ2-7 | . | TRBD2 | TRBV5-1 | TGCGCCAGCAGCTTCGGTTGGCGGGCGGGGGGGACCTACGAGCAGTACTTC | CASSFGWRAGGTYEQYF
TRBJ2-5 | . | TRBD2 | TRBV5-4 | TGTGCCAGCAGCGCATACCGGGGACTAGCGGGGGGGCGAGAGACCCAGTACTTC | CASSAYRGLAGGRETQYF
TRBJ1-5 | many | TRBD1 | TRBV30 | TGTGCCTGGAGTGTAACAGGGGGCGCAGGACAGCCCCAGCATTTT | CAWSVTGGAGQPQHF
TRBJ2-2 | once | TRBD2 | TRBV5-1 | TGCGCCAGCAGCTTGCTCGCCCTAGCGGGGGACACCGGGGAGCTGTTTTTT | CASSLLALAGDTGELFF
TRBJ1-5 | once | . | TRBV19 | TGTGCCAGTAATACCGGGGAGGGGAGTCAGCCCCAGCATTTT | CASNTGEGSQPQHF
TRBJ1-1 | few | . | TRBV11-3 | TGTGCCAGCAGCTCCGGGAGCGCAGGGAGAACAAGTGAAGCTTTCTTT | CASSSGSAGRTSEAFF